Each of the 20 T cell receptor beta chains below was sequenced from the same sample in a study of blood T cell repertoires in COVID-19. Sequencing used immunoSEQ multiplex PCR; TCRdb keeps in-frame clones, though not all of them. The table includes about 260,000 clones, around 82% detected once. The material sequenced was peripheral blood. The receptors come from a woman between 50 and 59 years old who had recovered from COVID-19.

This chain uses TRBV5-1 with TRBJ2-2; 9 bases fit TRBD1. Per the germline V gene, CDR1 is SGHRS and CDR2 is YFSETQ. This CDR3 comprises 16 residues. J lost 4 bases, V lost 6 bases, and 10 bases had no gene match. The DNA of the CDR3 is TGCGCCAGCACCCCCCCGGGACAGGGTTTCACCGGGGAGCTGTTTTTT. Amino acids: CASTPPGQGFTGELFF.

The chain is built from TRBV18 and TRBJ2-1; D is perhaps TRBD1 (5 bases). V shed 5 bases and J shed 5 bases, with 10 bases lying between them. The CDR3 spans 13 residues. CDR1 KGHSH and CDR2 LQKENI come from the germline V gene. The chain's CDR3 is CASSSTRDNEQFF. The CDR3 bases are TGTGCCAGCTCATCCACCAGGGACAATGAGCAGTTCTTC.

In DNA, the CDR3 is TGCGCCAGCAGCCAGAGGGCAGGGGGCACTGAAGCTTTCTTT. Encoded protein: CASSQRAGGTEAFF. The genes are TRBV4-1 and TRBJ1-1; TRBD1 matches at 7 bases. The CDR3 runs 14 residues. The V segment lost 3 bases and the J segment 4 bases; nucleotides outside the gene matches: 5. CDR1 and CDR2 from the germline V gene are MGHRA and YSYEKL.

This chain connects TRBV4-1 to TRBJ2-3; D ambiguous. The V end was cut by 0 bases, the J end by 0 bases, with 10 bases between. CDR1 is MGHRA, CDR2 YSYEKL, per germline. This CDR3 comprises 16 residues. In nucleotides, the CDR3 is TGCGCCAGCAGCCAAGATAGGCAGGCTAGCACAGATACGCAGTATTTT. Translating it yields CASSQDRQASTDTQYF.

The gene calls are TRBV18 and TRBJ2-3, with a tentative D call TRBD1 (6 bases). The CDR3 is made up of 16 amino acids. V dropped 6 bases and J dropped 1 base, with 17 bases sitting between them. Germline assignment: CDR1 KGHSH and CDR2 LQKENI. The chain's CDR3 is CASSRQVNVGTDTQYF. The CDR3 nucleotides are TGTGCCAGCTCTCGACAGGTCAACGTGGGCACAGATACGCAGTATTTT.

The V gene is TRBV4-2, the J gene TRBJ2-5; tentatively, D is TRBD2 (6 bases). There are 20 residues in the CDR3. V shed 4 bases and J shed 4 bases, with 31 bases lying between them. CDR1 is LGHNA and CDR2 is YNFKEQ in the germline V gene. The CDR3 is CASSPGAGPGTVTGSETQYF. The CDR3 DNA follows: TGTGCCAGCAGCCCGGGTGCGGGCCCCGGGACTGTAACGGGGTCAGAGACCCAGTACTTC.

The table lists this clone with a count of one. The rearrangement links TRBV12-3 or TRBV12-4 to TRBJ2-7; TRBD2 aligns across 7 bases. This CDR3 region has 12 residues. V dropped 4 bases and J dropped 6; count of bases not matched to a gene: 3. The CDR3 is CASSWGGPEQYF. In DNA form, the CDR3 reads TGTGCCAGCAGTTGGGGGGGACCCGAGCAGTACTTC.

V usage is TRBV27 and J usage is TRBJ2-1; TRBD1 agrees at 9 bases. The CDR3 length is 15 residues. After removal of 6 bases from V and 0 bases from J, the junction contained 3 bases not matched to a gene. Per germline, CDR1 MNHEY and CDR2 SMNVEV (reference sequence). For the CDR3, the DNA is TGTGCCAGCAGACGGACAGGGGACTCCTACAATGAGCAGTTCTTC. It encodes CASRRTGDSYNEQFF.

The chain employs TRBV7-2 and TRBJ2-5, with D perhaps TRBD2 (5 bases). The germline CDR1 and CDR2 sequences are SGHTA and FQGNSA. The ends were cut back, 5 bases at V and 5 bases at J, with 18 bases in the middle. The CDR3 loop spans 15 amino acids. The CDR3 sequence: CASSGRGGRVETQYF. Here the CDR3 DNA reads TGTGCCAGCAGCGGCCGGGGTGGACGCGTGGAGACCCAGTACTTC.

This chain links TRBV11-1 with TRBJ2-7; no firm D call. Trimming removed 5 bases at V and 0 bases at J, with 14 bases between. Germline V CDR1 and CDR2: SGHAT, FQDESV (reference sequence). The CDR3 is 15 residues long. The CDR3 DNA sequence: TGTGCCAGCAGCCCCCGCCCGAAGAGCTCCTACGAGCAGTACTTC. This gives the protein CASSPRPKSSYEQYF.

For the CDR3, the DNA is TGTGCCAGTAGTATGATGGAGGGGAGCAATCAGCCCCAGCATTTT. It codes for CASSMMEGSNQPQHF. This chain connects TRBV19 to TRBJ1-5, with D tentatively TRBD1 (5 bases). V was cut by 3 bases and J by 1 base, with 10 bases left in between. Germline V gene lookup returns CDR1 LNHDA and CDR2 SQIVND (reference sequence). The CDR3 consists of 15 residues.

This rearrangement joins TRBV12-3 or TRBV12-4 to TRBJ2-5; D is possibly TRBD2 (5 bases). With 6 bases removed from V and 5 bases from J, the gap between germline ends came to 13 bases. CDR3 length: 13 residues. For the CDR3, the DNA is TGTGCCAGCAGACTAGGGCGGTTTGAGACCCAGTACTTC. It encodes CASRLGRFETQYF.

The chain joins TRBV6-4 to TRBJ2-5; D remains ambiguous. In germline, CDR1 is MRHNA, CDR2 SNTAGT. Trimming pared 2 bases from V and 1 base from J, leaving 5 bases between. This CDR3 is 13 amino acids long. In nucleotides, the CDR3 is TGTGCCAGCAGTGACGGCCTCCAAGAGACCCAGTACTTC. It translates to CASSDGLQETQYF.

The chain combines TRBV12-5 with TRBJ1-1; 10 positions agree with TRBD1. The CDR3 loop spans 14 amino acids. The V gene's germline CDR1 is LGHNT and CDR2 FRNRAP. J gave up 4 bases and V 6 bases, and 5 bases lay outside the gene matches. The CDR3 spells CASGPGTGVTEAFF. The DNA for the CDR3 is TGTGCTAGTGGGCCCGGGACAGGGGTCACTGAAGCTTTCTTT.

This sequence joins TRBV6-4 and TRBJ1-5, with 8 bases matching TRBD1. Unmatched junction bases numbered 8, after V lost 4 bases and J lost 6 bases. Germline assignment: CDR1 MRHNA and CDR2 SNTAGT. The CDR3 runs to 15 residues. CDR3 DNA sequence: TGTGCCAGCAGTGGAGACAGGGGATCGGGTCAGCCCCAGCATTTT. Translating gives CASSGDRGSGQPQHF.

J is TRBJ2-3 and V is TRBV5-5; D may be TRBD2 (5 bases). V shed 0 bases and J shed 2 bases, with 7 bases lying between them. This CDR3 has 14 amino acids. Germline V gene data show CDR1 as SGHKS and CDR2 as YYEKEE (reference sequence). CDR3 bases: TGTGCCAGCAGCTTGGGGAGGCCCACAGATACGCAGTATTTT. Protein sequence: CASSLGRPTDTQYF.

The J gene is TRBJ2-1, the V gene TRBV9; TRBD2 agrees at 9 bases. Per the germline V gene, CDR1 is SGDLS and CDR2 is YYNGEE. The CDR3 covers 13 residues. Trimming at V came to 4 bases and at J to 9 bases, leaving 5 bases not matched to a gene. This CDR3 reads CASSPETSGEQFF. The CDR3 coding sequence is TGTGCCAGCAGCCCGGAGACTAGCGGTGAGCAGTTCTTC.

This clone was seen a few times. The CDR3 loop reads CASSTRGSSRDEQFF. CDR3 coding DNA: TGTGCCAGTAGTACCCGGGGGTCTTCTAGGGATGAGCAGTTCTTC. The chain links TRBV19 to TRBJ2-1; tentatively, D is TRBD2 (6 bases). This CDR3 region has 15 residues. V shed 4 bases and J shed 8 bases, with 18 bases lying between them. The V gene's germline CDR1 is LNHDA and CDR2 SQIVND (reference sequence).

This chain connects TRBV5-1 to TRBJ1-1; unclear D gene. Germline lookup yields CDR1 SGHRS and CDR2 YFSETQ. The CDR3 is 13 amino acids. V dropped 2 bases and J dropped 1 base, with 6 bases sitting between them. This chain's CDR3 is CASSFRQNTEAFF. The CDR3 DNA is TGCGCCAGCAGCTTCCGACAGAACACTGAAGCTTTCTTT.

V and J are TRBV21-1 and TRBJ2-3; the D call TRBD1 from the table was never checked on the DNA. TRBV21-1 is a pseudogene. The CDR3 runs 18 residues. The DNA of the CDR3 is TGTGCCAGCAGCCCCTGGGCAGGCTCAAACAATATCACAGATACGCAGTATTTT. Translating gives CASSPWAGSNNITDTQYF.